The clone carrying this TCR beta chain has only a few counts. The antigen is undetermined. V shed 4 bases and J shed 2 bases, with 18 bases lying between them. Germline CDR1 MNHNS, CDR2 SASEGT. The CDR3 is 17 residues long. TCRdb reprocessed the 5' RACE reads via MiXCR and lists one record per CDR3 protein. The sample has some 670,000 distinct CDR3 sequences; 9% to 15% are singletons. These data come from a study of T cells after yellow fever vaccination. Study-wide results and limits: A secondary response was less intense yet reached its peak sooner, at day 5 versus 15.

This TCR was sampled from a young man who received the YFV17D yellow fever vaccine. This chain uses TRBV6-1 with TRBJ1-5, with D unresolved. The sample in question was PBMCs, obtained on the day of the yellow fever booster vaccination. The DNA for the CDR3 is TGTGCCAGCAGTGGGCTGGGATTTGTCGGAGGCAATCAGCCCCAGCATTTT. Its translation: CASSGLGFVGGNQPQHF.